The text below deals with one TCR beta chain. This sample is drawn from a study of cytomegalovirus exposure and HLA in healthy donors. The junction had 4 bases not matched to a gene; V was cut back by 3 bases and J by 9 bases. The germline V gene has CDR1 MDHEN and CDR2 SYDVKM. This CDR3 has 14 residues. The PCR employed 60 Vbeta primers together with 13 Jbeta primers. The assay was immunoSEQ multiplex PCR, and TCRdb's table has in-frame clones only and misses some. This sample has a few hundred thousand clones, with 80% found just once. The chain recombines TRBV28 with TRBJ1-6; 8 nucleotides agree with TRBD1. Sequences were obtained from PBMCs. The sequence came from a girl aged 2-15 years in good health and CMV-seronegative. For the CDR3, the DNA is TGTGCCAGCAGTTTTCAGGGGGCTGGTTCACCCCTCCACTTT. Protein sequence: CASSFQGAGSPLHF.